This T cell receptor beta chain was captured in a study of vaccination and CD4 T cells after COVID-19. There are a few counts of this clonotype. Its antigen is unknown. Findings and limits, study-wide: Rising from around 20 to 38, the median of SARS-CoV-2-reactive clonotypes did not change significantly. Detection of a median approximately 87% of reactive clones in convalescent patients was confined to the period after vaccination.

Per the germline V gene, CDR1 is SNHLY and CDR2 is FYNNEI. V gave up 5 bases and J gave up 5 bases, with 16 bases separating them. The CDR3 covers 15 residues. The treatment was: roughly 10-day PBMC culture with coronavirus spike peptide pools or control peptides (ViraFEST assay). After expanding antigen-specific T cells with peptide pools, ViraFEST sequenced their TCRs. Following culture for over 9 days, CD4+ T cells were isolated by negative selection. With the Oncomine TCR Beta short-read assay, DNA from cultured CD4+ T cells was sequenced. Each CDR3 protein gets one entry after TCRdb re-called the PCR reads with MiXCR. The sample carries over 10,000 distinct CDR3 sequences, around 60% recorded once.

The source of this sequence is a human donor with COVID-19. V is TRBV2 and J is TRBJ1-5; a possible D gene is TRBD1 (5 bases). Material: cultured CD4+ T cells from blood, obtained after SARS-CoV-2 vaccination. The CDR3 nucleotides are TGTGCCAGCAGTATCGCAACAGGCCAGCATCAGCCCCAGCATTTT. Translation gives CASSIATGQHQPQHF.